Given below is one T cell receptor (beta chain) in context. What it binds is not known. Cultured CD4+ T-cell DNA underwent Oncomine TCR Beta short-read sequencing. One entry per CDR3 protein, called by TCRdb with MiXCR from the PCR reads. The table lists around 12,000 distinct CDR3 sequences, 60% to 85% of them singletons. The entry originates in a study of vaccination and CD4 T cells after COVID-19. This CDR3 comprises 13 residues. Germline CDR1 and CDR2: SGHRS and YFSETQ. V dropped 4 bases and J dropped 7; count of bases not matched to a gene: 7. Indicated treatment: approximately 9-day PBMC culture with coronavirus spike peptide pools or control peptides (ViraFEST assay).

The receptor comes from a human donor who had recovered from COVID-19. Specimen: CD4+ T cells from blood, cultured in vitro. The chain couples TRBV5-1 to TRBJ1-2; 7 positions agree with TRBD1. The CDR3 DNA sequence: TGCGCCAGCAGCAAGGGGGCTGAGGGTGGCTACACCTTC. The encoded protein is CASSKGAEGGYTF.